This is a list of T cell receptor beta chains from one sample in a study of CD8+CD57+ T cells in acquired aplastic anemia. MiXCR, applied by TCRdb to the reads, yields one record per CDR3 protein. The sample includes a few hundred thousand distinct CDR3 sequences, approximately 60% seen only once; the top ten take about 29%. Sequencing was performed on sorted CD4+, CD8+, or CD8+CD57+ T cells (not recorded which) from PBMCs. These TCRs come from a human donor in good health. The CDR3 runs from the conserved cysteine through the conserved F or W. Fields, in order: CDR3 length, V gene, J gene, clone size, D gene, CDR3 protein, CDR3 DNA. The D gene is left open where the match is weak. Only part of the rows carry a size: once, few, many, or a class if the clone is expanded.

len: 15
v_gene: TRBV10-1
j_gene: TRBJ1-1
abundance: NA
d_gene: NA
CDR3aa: CASSLCPGPDTEAFF
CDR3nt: TGCGCCAGCAGTTTATGTCCGGGACCGGACACTGAAGCTTTCTTT

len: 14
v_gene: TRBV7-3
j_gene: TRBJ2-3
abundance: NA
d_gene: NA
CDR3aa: CASTTGRGTDTQYF
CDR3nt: TGTGCCAGCACGACAGGGAGGGGCACAGATACGCAGTATTTT

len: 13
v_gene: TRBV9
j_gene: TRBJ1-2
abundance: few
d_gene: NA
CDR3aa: CASSVGGLDGYTF
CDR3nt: TGTGCCAGCAGCGTGGGTGGGCTAGATGGCTACACCTTC

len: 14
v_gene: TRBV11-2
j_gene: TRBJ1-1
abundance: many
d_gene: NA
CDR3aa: CASSLGSGVGEAFF
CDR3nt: TGTGCCAGCAGCTTAGGTTCGGGAGTAGGTGAAGCTTTCTTT

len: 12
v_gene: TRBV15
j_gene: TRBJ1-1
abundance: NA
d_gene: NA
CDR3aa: CATSSLATEAFF
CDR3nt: TGTGCCACCAGCAGTTTAGCCACTGAAGCTTTCTTT

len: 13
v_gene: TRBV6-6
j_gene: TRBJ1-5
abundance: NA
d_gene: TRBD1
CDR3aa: CACRTGGSQPQHF
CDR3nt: TGTGCCTGTAGGACAGGGGGGTCTCAGCCCCAGCATTTT

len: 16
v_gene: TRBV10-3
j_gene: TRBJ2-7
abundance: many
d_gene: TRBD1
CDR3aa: CAISTFRDRGTYEQYF
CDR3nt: TGTGCCATCAGTACTTTCCGGGACAGGGGGACCTACGAGCAGTACTTC

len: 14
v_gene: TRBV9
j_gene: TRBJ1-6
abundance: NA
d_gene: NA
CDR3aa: CASSRGGDNSPLHF
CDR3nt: TGTGCCAGCAGCCGAGGAGGGGATAATTCACCCCTCCACTTT

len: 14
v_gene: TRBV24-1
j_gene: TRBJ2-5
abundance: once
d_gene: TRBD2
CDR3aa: CATSESGRGETQYF
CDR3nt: TGTGCCACCAGTGAAAGCGGGAGGGGGGAGACCCAGTACTTC

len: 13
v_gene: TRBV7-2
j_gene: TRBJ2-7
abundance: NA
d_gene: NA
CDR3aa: CASSLIGVYEQYF
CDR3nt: TGTGCCAGCAGCTTGATCGGAGTCTACGAGCAGTACTTC

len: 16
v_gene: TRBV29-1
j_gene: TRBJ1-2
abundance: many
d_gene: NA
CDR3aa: CSVEEAGLFMVYGYTF
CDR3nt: TGCAGCGTTGAAGAAGCGGGTCTTTTCATGGTCTATGGCTACACCTTC

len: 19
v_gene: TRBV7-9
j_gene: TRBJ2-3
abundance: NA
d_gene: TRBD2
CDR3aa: CASSSPGTSGKLSTDTQYF
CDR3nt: TGTGCCAGCAGCTCTCCCGGGACTAGCGGAAAGCTAAGCACAGATACGCAGTATTTT

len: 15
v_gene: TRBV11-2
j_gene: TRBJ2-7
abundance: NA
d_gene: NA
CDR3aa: CASSPQTDADYEQYF
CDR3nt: TGTGCCAGCAGCCCCCAGACAGACGCCGACTACGAGCAGTACTTC

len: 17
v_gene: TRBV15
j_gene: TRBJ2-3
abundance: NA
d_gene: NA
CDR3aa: CATSRSPRLDLTDTQYF
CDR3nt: TGTGCCACCAGCAGATCCCCGCGCCTCGATCTCACAGATACGCAGTATTTT

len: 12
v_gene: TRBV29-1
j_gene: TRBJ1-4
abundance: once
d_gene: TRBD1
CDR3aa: CSTTGGVEKLFF
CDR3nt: TGCAGCACGACAGGGGGTGTCGAAAAACTGTTTTTT

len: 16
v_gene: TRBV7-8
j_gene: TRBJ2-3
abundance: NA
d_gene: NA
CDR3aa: CASSLVPGTSTDTQYF
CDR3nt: TGTGCCAGCAGCTTGGTCCCCGGGACTAGCACAGATACGCAGTATTTT

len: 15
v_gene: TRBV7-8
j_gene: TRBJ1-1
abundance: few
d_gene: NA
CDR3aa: CASSPRRGMNTEAFF
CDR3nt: TGTGCCAGCAGCCCAAGACGGGGGATGAACACTGAAGCTTTCTTT

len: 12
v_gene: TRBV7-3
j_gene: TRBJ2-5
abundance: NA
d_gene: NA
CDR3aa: CASSLRTETQYF
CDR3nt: TGTGCCAGCAGCCTCCGAACGGAGACCCAGTACTTC

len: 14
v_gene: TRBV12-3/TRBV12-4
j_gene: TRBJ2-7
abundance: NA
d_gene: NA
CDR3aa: CASSGPGGSYEQYF
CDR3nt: TGTGCCAGCAGTGGACCCGGGGGATCCTACGAGCAGTACTTC

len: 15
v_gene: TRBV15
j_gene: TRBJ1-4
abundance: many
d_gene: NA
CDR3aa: CATSREGQGPEKLFF
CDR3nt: TGTGCCACCAGCAGAGAAGGGCAGGGCCCTGAAAAACTGTTTTTT

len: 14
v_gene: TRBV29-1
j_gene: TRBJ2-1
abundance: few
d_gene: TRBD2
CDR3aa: CSELRLAGGDEQFF
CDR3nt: TGCAGCGAGCTTAGACTAGCGGGAGGGGATGAGCAGTTCTTC

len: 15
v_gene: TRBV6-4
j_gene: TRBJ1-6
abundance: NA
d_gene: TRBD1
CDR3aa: CASSPLGTGNSPLHF
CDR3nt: TGTGCCAGCAGTCCCCTGGGGACAGGGAATTCACCCCTCCACTTT

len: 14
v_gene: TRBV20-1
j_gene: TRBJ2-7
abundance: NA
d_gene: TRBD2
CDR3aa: CSARAGGSSYEQYF
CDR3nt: TGCAGTGCTAGAGCGGGGGGGAGCTCCTACGAGCAGTACTTC

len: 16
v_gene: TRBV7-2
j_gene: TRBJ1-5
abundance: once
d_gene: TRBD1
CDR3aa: CASSRIRTGVNQPQHF
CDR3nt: TGTGCCAGCAGTCGCATCCGGACAGGAGTGAATCAGCCCCAGCATTTT

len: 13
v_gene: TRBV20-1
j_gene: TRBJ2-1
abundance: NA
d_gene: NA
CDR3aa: CSARGALNNEQFF
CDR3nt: TGCAGTGCTAGGGGGGCACTAAACAATGAGCAGTTCTTC

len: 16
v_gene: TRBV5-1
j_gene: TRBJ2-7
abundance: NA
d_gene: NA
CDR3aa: CASSLGNRRSSYEQYF
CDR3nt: TGCGCCAGCAGCTTGGGGAACAGGAGGAGCTCCTACGAGCAGTACTTC

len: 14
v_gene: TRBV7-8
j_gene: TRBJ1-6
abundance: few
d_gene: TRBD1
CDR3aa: CASSAQGAASPLHF
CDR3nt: TGTGCCAGCAGCGCACAGGGGGCAGCGTCACCCCTCCACTTT

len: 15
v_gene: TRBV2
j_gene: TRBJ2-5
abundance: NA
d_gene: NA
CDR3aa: CASSEVPRTAETQYF
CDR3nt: TGTGCCAGCAGTGAAGTCCCCCGGACAGCAGAGACCCAGTACTTC

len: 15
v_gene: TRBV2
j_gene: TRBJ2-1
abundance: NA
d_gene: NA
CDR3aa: CANRERPSSYNEQFF
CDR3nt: TGTGCCAACAGGGAGCGGCCAAGCTCCTACAATGAGCAGTTCTTC

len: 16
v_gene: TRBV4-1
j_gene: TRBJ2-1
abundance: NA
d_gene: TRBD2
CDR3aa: CASGQVLAGNYNEQFF
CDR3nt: TGCGCCAGCGGCCAAGTGTTAGCGGGAAACTACAATGAGCAGTTCTTC

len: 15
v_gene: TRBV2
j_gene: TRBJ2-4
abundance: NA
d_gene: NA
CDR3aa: CASRMSRGFRNIQYF
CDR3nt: TGTGCCAGCAGAATGTCCAGGGGATTTCGGAACATTCAGTACTTC

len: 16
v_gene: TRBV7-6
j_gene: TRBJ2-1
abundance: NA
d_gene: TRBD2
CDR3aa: CASSLVSGGAVDEQFF
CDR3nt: TGTGCCAGCAGCTTAGTTAGCGGGGGGGCCGTCGATGAGCAGTTCTTC